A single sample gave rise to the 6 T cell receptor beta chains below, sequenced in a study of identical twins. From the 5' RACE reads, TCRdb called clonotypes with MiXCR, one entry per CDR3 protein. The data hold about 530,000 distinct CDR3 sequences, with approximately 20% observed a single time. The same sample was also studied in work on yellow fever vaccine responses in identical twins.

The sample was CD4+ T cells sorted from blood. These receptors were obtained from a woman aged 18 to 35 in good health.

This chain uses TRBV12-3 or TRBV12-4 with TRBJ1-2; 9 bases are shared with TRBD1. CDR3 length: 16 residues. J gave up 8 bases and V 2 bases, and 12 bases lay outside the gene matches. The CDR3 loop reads CASSLTQGGTGHGYTF. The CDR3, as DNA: TGTGCCAGCAGTTTAACCCAAGGTGGGACAGGGCACGGCTACACCTTC.

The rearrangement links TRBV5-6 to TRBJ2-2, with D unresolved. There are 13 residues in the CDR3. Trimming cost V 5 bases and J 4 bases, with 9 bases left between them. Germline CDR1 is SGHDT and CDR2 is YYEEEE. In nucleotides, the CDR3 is TGTGCCAGCAGAATCGCACCCACCGGGGAGCTGTTTTTT. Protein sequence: CASRIAPTGELFF. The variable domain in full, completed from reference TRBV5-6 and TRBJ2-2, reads DAGVTQSPTHLIKTRGQQVTLRCSPKSGHDTVSWYQQALGQGPQFIFQYYEEEERQRGNFPDRFSGHQFPNYSSELNVNALLLGDSALYLCASRIAPTGELFFGEGSRLTVL.

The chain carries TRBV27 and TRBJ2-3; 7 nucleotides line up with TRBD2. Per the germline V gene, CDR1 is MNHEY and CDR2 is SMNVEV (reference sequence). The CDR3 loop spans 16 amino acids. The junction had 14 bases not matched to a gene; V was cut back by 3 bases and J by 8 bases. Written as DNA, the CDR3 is TGTGCCAGCAGTTTCGGGGGGTTTAGGGGATCGCGTACGCAGTATTTT. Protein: CASSFGGFRGSRTQYF.

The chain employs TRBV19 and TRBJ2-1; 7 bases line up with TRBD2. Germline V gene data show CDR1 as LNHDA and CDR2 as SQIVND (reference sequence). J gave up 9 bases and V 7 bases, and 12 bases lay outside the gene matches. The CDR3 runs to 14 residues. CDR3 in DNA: TGTGCCAGTAACAGCGGGGTACTCCGAGGTGAGCAGTTCTTC. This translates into CASNSGVLRGEQFF.

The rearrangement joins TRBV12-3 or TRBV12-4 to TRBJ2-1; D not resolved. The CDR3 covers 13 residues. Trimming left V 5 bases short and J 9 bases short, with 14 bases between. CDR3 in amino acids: CASSLLRHFEQFF. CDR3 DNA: TGTGCCAGCAGTCTCCTCCGTCATTTTGAGCAGTTCTTC.

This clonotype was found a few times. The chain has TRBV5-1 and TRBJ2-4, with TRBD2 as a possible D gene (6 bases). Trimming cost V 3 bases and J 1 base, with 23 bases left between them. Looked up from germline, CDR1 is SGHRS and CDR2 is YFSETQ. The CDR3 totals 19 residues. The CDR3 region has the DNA TGCGCCAGCAGCTCGGGGGTTAGCGTATCCCTGTCGGCCAAAAACATTCAGTACTTC. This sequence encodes CASSSGVSVSLSAKNIQYF.